The TCR beta chain under discussion was sequenced for a study of blood T cells in healthy people across ages. Primers used in a second PCR of roughly 7 to 11 cycles were a sample-barcoded 5' primer and a J-beta primer mix. TCRdb re-derived calls from the 5' RACE reads in MiXCR, one entry per CDR3 protein. The profile covers around 780,000 distinct CDR3 sequences, with more than 25% appearing a single time and over 2.5% taken by the ten largest. This clonotype showed up many times. The junction departs from the called germline gene at one end, perhaps through a read error. Germline V gene lookup returns CDR1 SGHRS and CDR2 YFSETQ. The CDR3 runs to 14 residues. This sample was shared with a second study, whose subject was T cells of mothers and their children.

Material: blood. The sequence came from a boy aged 5 to 17 in good health. The chain has TRBV5-1 and TRBJ1-1; D is possibly TRBD1 (6 bases). In DNA form, the CDR3 reads TGTGCCAGCAGCTTGGACAGACAGAACACTGAAGCTTTCTTT. Residues: CASSLDRQNTEAFF.